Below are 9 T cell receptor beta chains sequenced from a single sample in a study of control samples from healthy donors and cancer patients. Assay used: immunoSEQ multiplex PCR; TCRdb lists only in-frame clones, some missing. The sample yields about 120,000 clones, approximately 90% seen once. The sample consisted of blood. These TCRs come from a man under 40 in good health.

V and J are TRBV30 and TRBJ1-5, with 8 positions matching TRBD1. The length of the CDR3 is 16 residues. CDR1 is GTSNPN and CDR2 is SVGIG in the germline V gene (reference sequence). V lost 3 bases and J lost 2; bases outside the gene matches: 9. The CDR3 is CAWSADRGRGNQPQHF. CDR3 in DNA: TGTGCCTGGAGCGCTGACAGGGGACGAGGCAATCAGCCCCAGCATTTT.

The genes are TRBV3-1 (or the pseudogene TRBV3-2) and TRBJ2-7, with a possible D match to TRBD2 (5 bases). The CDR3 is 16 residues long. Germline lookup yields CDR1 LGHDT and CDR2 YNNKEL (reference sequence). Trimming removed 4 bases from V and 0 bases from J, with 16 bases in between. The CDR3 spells CASSPARRTSSYEQYV. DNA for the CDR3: TGTGCCAGCAGCCCAGCCCGTAGAACTAGCTCCTACGAGCAGTACGTC.

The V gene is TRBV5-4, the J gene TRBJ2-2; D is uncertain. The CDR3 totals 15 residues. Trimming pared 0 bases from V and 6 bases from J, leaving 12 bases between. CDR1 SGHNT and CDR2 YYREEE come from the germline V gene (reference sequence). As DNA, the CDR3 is TGTGCCAGCAGCTTGGACACTATGTTTCCCGGGGAGCTGTTTTTT. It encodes CASSLDTMFPGELFF.

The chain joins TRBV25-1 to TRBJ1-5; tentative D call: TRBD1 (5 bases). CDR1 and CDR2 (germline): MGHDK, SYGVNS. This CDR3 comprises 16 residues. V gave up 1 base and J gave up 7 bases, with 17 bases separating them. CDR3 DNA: TGTGCCAGCAGTGAATCAGGGACGGGTCGAGGACAGCCCCAGCATTTT. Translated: CASSESGTGRGQPQHF. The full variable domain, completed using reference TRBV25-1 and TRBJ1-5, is EADIYQTPRYLVIGTGKKITLECSQTMGHDKMYWYQQDPGMELHLIHYSYGVNSTEKGDLSSESTVSRIRTEHFPLTLESARPSHTSQYLCASSESGTGRGQPQHFGDGTRLSIL.

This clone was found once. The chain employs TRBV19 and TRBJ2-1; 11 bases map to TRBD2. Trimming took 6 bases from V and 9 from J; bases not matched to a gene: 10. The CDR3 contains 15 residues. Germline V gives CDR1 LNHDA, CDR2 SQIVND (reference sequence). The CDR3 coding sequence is TGTGCCAGTAGAAGGACTAGCGGGTTAGGGGGTGAGCAGTTCTTC. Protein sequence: CASRRTSGLGGEQFF.

The CDR3 here is CATSRGQLNSPLHF. The CDR3 DNA is TGTGCCACCAGCAGAGGTCAGCTTAATTCACCCCTCCACTTT. This chain uses TRBV15 with TRBJ1-6, with unresolved D. The germline CDR1 and CDR2 sequences are LNHNV and YYDKDF (reference sequence). The ends were cut back, 1 base at V and 6 bases at J, with 7 bases in the middle. This CDR3 comprises 14 residues.

The CDR3 spells CASSWTGNEGKLFF. CDR3 sequence (DNA): TGTGCCAGCAGTTGGACAGGGAATGAGGGAAAACTGTTTTTT. The gene calls are TRBV6-5 and TRBJ1-4; 8 bases match TRBD1. Unmatched junction bases numbered 8, after V lost 4 bases and J lost 10 bases. This CDR3 comprises 14 residues. CDR1 is MNHEY, CDR2 SVGAGI, per germline.

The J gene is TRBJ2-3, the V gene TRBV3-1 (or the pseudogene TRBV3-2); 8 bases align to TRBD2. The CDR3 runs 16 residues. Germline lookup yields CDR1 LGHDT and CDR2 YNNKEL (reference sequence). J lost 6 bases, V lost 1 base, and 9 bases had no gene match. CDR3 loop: CASSQVQRGRGDTQYF. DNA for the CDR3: TGTGCCAGCAGCCAAGTCCAGCGGGGGCGCGGGGATACGCAGTATTTT.

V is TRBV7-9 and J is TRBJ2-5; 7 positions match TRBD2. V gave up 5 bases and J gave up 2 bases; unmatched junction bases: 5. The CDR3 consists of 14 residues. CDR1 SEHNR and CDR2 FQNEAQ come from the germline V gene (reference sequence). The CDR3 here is CASSPPGGQETQYF. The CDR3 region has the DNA TGTGCCAGCAGCCCCCCGGGGGGTCAAGAGACCCAGTACTTC. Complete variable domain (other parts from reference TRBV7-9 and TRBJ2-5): DTGVSQNPRHKITKRGQNVTFRCDPISEHNRLYWYRQTLGQGPEFLTYFQNEAQLEKSRLLSDRFSAERPKGSFSTLEIQRTEQGDSAMYLCASSPPGGQETQYFGPGTRLLVL.